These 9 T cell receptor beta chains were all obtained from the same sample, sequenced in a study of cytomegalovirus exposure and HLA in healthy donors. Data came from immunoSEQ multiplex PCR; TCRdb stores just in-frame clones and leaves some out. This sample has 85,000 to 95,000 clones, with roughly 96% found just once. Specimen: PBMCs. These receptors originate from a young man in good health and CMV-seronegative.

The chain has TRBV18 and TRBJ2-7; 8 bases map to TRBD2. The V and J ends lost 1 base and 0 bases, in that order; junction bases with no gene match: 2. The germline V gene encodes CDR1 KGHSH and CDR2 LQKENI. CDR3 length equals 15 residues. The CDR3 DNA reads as TGTGCCAGCTCACCACTGCTAGCGGGCTCCTACGAGCAGTACTTC. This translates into CASSPLLAGSYEQYF. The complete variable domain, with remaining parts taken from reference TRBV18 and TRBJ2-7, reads NAGVMQNPRHLVRRRGQEARLRCSPMKGHSHVYWYRQLPEEGLKFMVYLQKENIIDESGMPKERFSAEFPKEGPSILRIQQVVRGDSAAYFCASSPLLAGSYEQYFGPGTRLTVT.

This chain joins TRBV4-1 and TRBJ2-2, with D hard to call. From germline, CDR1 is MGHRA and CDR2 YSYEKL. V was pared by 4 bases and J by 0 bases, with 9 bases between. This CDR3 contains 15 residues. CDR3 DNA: TGCGCCAGCAGCCCTCCTCTCTCGAACACCGGGGAGCTGTTTTTT. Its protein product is CASSPPLSNTGELFF.

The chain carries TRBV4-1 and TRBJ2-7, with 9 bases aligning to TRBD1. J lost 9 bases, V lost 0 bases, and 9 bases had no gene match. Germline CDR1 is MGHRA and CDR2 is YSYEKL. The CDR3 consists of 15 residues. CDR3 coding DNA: TGCGCCAGCAGCCAAGATTTAGGGACAGGGTTCCTGCAGTACGTC. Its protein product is CASSQDLGTGFLQYV.

The CDR3 bases are TGTGCCAGTAGTTCGGGGGTCCAGAACACTGAAGCTTTCTTT. Residues: CASSSGVQNTEAFF. The chain joins TRBV19 to TRBJ1-1; a weak D match, TRBD1 (5 bases). Germline CDR1 is LNHDA and CDR2 is SQIVND (reference sequence). This CDR3 is built from 14 residues. V dropped 5 bases and J dropped 1 base, with 11 bases sitting between them.

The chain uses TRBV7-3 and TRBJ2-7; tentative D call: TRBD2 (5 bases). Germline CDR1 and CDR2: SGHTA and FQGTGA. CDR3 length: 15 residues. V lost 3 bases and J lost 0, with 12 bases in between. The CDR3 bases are TGTGCCAGCAGCTTCCTGAGCGGTAGCTCCTACGAGCAGTACTTC. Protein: CASSFLSGSSYEQYF.

The CDR3 sequence is CAISEEQGSYDEQFF. In DNA form, the CDR3 reads TGTGCCATCAGTGAAGAACAGGGGAGTTACGATGAGCAGTTCTTC. The genes are TRBV10-3 and TRBJ2-1, with 7 positions matching TRBD1. The CDR3 consists of 15 residues. V gave up 3 bases and J gave up 8 bases; unmatched junction bases: 10. Germline V CDR1 and CDR2: ENHRY, SYGVKD.

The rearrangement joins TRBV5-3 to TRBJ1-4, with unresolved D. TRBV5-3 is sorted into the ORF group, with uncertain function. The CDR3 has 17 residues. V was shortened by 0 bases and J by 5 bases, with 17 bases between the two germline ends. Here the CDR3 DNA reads TGTGCCAGAAGCTTGGAATTTTTGGCAGGTTCCAATGAAAAACTGTTTTTT. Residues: CARSLEFLAGSNEKLFF.

The CDR3 DNA reads as TGTGCCAGCAGTTACTCTTTCCTGAATGAGCAGTTCTTC. Translating gives CASSYSFLNEQFF. The chain has TRBV6-5 and TRBJ2-1; D is undetermined. V lost 0 bases and J 7 bases, leaving 7 bases between the germline ends. This CDR3 contains 13 residues. Germline CDR1 reads MNHEY; CDR2 reads SVGAGI.

DNA of the CDR3: TGTGCCAGCAGCCAACCAGGCAGATCGAACACCGGGGAGCTGTTTTTT. It is translated as CASSQPGRSNTGELFF. The V gene is TRBV14, the J gene TRBJ2-2, with D uncertain. CDR3 length: 16 amino acids. Germline CDR1 reads SGHDN; CDR2 reads FVKESK. V shed 2 bases and J shed 0 bases, with 10 bases lying between them. Looking up the rest from reference TRBV14 and TRBJ2-2 gives the full variable domain: EAGVTQFPSHSVIEKGQTVTLRCDPISGHDNLYWYRRVMGKEIKFLLHFVKESKQDESGMPNNRFLAERTGGTYSTLKVQPAELEDSGVYFCASSQPGRSNTGELFFGEGSRLTVL.